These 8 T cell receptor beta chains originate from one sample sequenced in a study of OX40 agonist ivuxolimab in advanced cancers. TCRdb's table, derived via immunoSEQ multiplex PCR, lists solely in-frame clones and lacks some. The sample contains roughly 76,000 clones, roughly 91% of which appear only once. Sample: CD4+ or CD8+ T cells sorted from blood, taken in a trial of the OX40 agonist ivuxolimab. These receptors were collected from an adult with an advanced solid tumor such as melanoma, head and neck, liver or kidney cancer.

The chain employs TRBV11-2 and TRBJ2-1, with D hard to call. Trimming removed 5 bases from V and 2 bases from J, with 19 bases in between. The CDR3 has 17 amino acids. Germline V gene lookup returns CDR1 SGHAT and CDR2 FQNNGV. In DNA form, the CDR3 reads TGTGCCAGCAGCCTCCCCCTTGGGGTCCAACCCTACAATGAGCAGTTCTTC. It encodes CASSLPLGVQPYNEQFF.

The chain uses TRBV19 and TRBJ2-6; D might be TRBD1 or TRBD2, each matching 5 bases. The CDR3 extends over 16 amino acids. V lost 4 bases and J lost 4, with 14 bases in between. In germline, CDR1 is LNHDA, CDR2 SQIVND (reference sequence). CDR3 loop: CASSTGPPRGANVLTF. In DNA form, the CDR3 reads TGTGCCAGTAGTACGGGACCTCCGAGGGGGGCCAACGTCCTGACTTTC.

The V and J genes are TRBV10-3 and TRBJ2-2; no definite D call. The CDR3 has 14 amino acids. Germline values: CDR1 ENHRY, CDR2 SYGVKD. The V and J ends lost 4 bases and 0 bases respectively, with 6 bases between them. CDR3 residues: CAISVGSNTGELFF. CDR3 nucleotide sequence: TGTGCCATCAGTGTAGGGTCGAACACCGGGGAGCTGTTTTTT.

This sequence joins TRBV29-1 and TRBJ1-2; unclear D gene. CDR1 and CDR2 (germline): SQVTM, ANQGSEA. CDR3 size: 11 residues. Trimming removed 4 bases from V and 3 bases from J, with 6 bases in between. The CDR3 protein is CSVGEDYGYTF. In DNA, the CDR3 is TGCAGCGTTGGTGAGGACTATGGCTACACCTTC. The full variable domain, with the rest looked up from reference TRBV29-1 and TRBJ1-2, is SAVISQKPSRDICQRGTSLTIQCQVDSQVTMMFWYRQQPGQSLTLIATANQGSEATYESGFVIDKFPISRPNLTFSTLTVSNMSPEDSSIYLCSVGEDYGYTFGSGTRLTVV.

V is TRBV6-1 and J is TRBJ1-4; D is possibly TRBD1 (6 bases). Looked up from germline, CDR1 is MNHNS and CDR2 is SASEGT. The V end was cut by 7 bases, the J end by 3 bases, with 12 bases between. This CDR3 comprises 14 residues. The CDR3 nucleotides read TGTGCCAGCACCAAACAGGGTTCTAATGAAAAACTGTTTTTT. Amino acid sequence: CASTKQGSNEKLFF.

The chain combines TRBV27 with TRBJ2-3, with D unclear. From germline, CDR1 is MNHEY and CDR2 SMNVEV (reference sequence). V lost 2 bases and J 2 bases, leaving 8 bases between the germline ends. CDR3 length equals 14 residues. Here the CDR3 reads CASSLGQLTDTQYF. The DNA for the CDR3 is TGTGCCAGCAGTTTAGGGCAGCTCACAGATACGCAGTATTTT.

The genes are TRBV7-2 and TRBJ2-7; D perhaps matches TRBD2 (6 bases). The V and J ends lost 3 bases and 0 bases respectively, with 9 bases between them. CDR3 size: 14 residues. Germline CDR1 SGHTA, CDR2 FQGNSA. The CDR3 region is CASSFGGNSYEQYF. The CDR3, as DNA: TGTGCCAGCAGCTTCGGCGGGAACTCCTACGAGCAGTACTTC. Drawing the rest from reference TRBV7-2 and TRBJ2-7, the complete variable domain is GAGVSQSPSNKVTEKGKDVELRCDPISGHTALYWYRQSLGQGLEFLIYFQGNSAPDKSGLPSDRFSAERTGGSVSTLTIQRTQQEDSAVYLCASSFGGNSYEQYFGPGTRLTVT.

CDR3 sequence (DNA): TGTGCCAGCTCACCTCCGACAGGGGGGGGCGTGAACACTGAAGCTTTCTTT. Protein sequence: CASSPPTGGGVNTEAFF. The J gene is TRBJ1-1, the V gene TRBV18; 9 nucleotides align to TRBD1. Germline lookup yields CDR1 KGHSH and CDR2 LQKENI. V lost 3 bases, J lost 0 bases, and 8 bases stayed unmatched. This CDR3 comprises 17 residues.